The rows below give T cell receptor beta chains drawn from one sample of a study of T cell responses to AZD1222 COVID-19 vaccine. The method was immunoSEQ multiplex PCR; TCRdb's version includes in-frame clones alone and lacks a portion of them. The sample holds some 96,000 clones, 80% to 95% seen once. This specimen was peripheral blood, taken on day 0 of AZD1222 vaccination. The receptors come from an adult in good health. Each CDR3 is given with its conserved first and last residue. A D gene is named only where the DNA matches it firmly. For some rows the clone size is stated as once, few or many, or as a class when expanded; others skip it.

J: TRBJ2-5; V: TRBV5-4; size: NA; D: TRBD2; CDR3: CASSLGLAGGTETQYF; DNA: TGTGCCAGCAGCCTGGGACTAGCGGGAGGGACAGAGACCCAGTACTTC
J: TRBJ1-1; V: TRBV5-6; size: NA; D: NA; CDR3: CASSLRVTSFERTEAFF; DNA: TGTGCCAGCAGCTTGCGGGTAACGAGTTTTGAGCGGACTGAAGCTTTCTTT
J: TRBJ2-2; V: TRBV6-1; size: NA; D: NA; CDR3: CASSERWGKNTGELFF; DNA: TGTGCCAGCAGTGAACGGTGGGGGAAGAACACCGGGGAGCTGTTTTTT
J: TRBJ1-2; V: TRBV12-3/TRBV12-4; size: once; D: NA; CDR3: CASSFGGGYGYTF; DNA: TGTGCCAGCAGTTTTGGAGGGGGCTATGGCTACACCTTC
J: TRBJ1-5; V: TRBV4-2; size: NA; D: TRBD1; CDR3: CASSQAGQGNQPQHF; DNA: TGTGCCAGCAGCCAGGCGGGACAGGGGAATCAGCCCCAGCATTTT
J: TRBJ1-4; V: TRBV28; size: NA; D: NA; CDR3: CASRPRGLEEKLFF; DNA: TGTGCCAGCAGACCCAGGGGTTTGGAGGAAAAACTGTTTTTT
J: TRBJ1-2; V: TRBV5-6; size: NA; D: NA; CDR3: CASSLGAPNYGYTF; DNA: TGTGCCAGCAGCTTGGGCGCACCTAACTATGGCTACACCTTC
J: TRBJ1-3; V: TRBV28; size: NA; D: TRBD1; CDR3: CASRRQGTGNTIYF; DNA: TGTGCCAGCAGGCGACAGGGGACTGGAAACACCATATATTTT
J: TRBJ2-6; V: TRBV9; size: NA; D: NA; CDR3: CASSVARNSGANVLTF; DNA: TGTGCCAGCAGCGTAGCCCGAAACTCTGGGGCCAACGTCCTGACTTTC
J: TRBJ1-2; V: TRBV19; size: NA; D: TRBD1; CDR3: CASSMKDKRDRGRNGYTF; DNA: TGTGCCAGTAGTATGAAAGATAAACGGGACAGGGGGCGGAATGGCTACACCTTC
J: TRBJ1-6; V: TRBV16; size: NA; D: NA; CDR3: CASSQWEGLGSPLHF; DNA: TGTGCCAGCAGCCAATGGGAGGGGTTAGGATCACCCCTCCACTTT
J: TRBJ1-2; V: TRBV28; size: NA; D: NA; CDR3: CASRPQGSYGYTF; DNA: TGTGCCAGCAGACCCCAGGGTTCCTATGGCTACACCTTC
J: TRBJ1-2; V: TRBV30; size: NA; D: TRBD1; CDR3: CAWSSGTGGGGYTF; DNA: TGTGCCTGGAGTTCCGGGACAGGGGGCGGAGGCTACACCTTC
J: TRBJ1-6; V: TRBV6-6; size: NA; D: TRBD1; CDR3: CASSYAGTDGSPLHF; DNA: TGTGCCAGCAGTTACGCCGGGACAGACGGTTCACCCCTCCACTTT